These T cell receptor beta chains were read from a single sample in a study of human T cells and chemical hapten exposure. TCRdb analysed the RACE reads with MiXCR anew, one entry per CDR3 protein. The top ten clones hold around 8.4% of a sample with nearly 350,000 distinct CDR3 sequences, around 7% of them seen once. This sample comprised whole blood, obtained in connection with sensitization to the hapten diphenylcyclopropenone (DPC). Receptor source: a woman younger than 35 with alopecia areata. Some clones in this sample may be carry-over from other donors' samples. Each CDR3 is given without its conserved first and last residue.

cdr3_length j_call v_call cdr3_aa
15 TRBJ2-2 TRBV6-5 ASSLEPTGGYTGELF
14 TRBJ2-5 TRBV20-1 SAREGSGYLGETQY
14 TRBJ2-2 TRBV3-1 ASSRSEAGEAGELF
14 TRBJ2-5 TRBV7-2 ASSLGGGGARETQY
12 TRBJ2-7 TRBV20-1 SASYTNGGREQY
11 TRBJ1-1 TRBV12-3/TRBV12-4 ASSPGRTTEAF
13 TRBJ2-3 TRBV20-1 SAAGQGGRTDTQY
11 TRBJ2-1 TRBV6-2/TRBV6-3 ASSLIRWNEQF
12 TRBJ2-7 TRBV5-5 ASSLRTGDYEQY
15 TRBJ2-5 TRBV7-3 ASSSGGTGVPRETQY
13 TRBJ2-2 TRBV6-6 ASSWSLANTGELF
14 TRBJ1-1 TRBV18 ASSPPVSGGGTEAF
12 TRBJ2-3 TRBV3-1 ASSTAGGEDTQY
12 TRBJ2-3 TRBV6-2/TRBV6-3 ASRPGGSTDTQY
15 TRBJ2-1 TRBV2 ASSLIAGGRLVNEQF
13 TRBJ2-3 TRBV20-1 SASLRGGQTDTQY
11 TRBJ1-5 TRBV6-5 ASTEQEGQPQH
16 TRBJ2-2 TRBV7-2 ASSLDRGRIANTGELF
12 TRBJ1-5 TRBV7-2 ASSLDRGYQPQH
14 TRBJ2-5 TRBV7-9 AGSPGQTRLGETQY